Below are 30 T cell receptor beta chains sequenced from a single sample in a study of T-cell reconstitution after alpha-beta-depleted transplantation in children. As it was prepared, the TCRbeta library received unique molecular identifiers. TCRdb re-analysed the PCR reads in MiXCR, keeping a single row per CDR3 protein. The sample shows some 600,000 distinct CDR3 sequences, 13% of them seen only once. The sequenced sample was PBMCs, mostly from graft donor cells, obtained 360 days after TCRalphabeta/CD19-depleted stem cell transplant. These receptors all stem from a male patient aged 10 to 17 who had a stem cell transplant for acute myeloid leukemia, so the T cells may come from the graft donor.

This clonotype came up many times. CDR3 sequence (DNA): TGCAGTGCTAGAGCCTACGTTCGGGGCGGGAGGAACACAGATACGCAGTATTTT. Its protein is CSARAYVRGGRNTDTQYF. The rearrangement joins TRBV20-1 to TRBJ2-3, with 8 nucleotides matching TRBD2. V lost 1 base to trimming and J lost 2 bases; unmatched junction nucleotides: 14. Germline V gene sequence: CDR1 DFQATT, CDR2 SNEGSKA (reference sequence). CDR3 size: 18 residues.

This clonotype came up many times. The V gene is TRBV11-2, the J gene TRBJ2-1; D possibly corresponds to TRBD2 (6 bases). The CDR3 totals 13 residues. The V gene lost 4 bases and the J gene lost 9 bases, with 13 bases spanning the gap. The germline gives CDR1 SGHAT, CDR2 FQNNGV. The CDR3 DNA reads TGTGCCAGCAGCTCATACTGGGAGGTTGAGCAGTTCTTC. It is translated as CASSSYWEVEQFF. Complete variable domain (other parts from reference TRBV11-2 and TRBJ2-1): EAGVAQSPRYKIIEKRQSVAFWCNPISGHATLYWYQQILGQGPKLLIQFQNNGVVDDSQLPKDRFSAERLKGVDSTLKIQPAKLEDSAVYLCASSSYWEVEQFFGPGTRLTVL.

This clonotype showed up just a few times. The CDR3 reads CATSDSDRAALAQYF. The CDR3 coding sequence is TGTGCCACCAGTGATTCGGACAGGGCCGCCCTTGCCCAGTACTTC. The rearrangement uses TRBV24-1 and TRBJ2-5, with 8 bases aligning to TRBD1. CDR3 length equals 15 residues. CDR1 is KGHDR and CDR2 is SFDVKD in the germline V gene. The junction had 10 bases not matched to a gene; V was cut back by 2 bases and J by 9 bases.

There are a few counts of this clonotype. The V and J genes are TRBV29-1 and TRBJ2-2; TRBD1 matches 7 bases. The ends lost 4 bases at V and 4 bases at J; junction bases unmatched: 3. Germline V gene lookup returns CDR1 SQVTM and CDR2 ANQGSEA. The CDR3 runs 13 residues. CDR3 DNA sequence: TGCAGCGTTGGGACAGGATTCACCGGGGAGCTGTTTTTT. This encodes CSVGTGFTGELFF.

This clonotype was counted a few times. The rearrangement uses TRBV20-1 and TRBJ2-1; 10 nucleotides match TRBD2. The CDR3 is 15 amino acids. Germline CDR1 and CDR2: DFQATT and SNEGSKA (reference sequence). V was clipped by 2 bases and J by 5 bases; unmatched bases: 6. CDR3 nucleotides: TGCAGTGCTAGATTTAGCGGGAGGCTCGACAATGAGCAGTTCTTC. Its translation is CSARFSGRLDNEQFF.

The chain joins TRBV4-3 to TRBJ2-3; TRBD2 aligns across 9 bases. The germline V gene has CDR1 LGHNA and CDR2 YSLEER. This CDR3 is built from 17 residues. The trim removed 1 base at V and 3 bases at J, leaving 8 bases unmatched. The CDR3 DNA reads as TGCGCCAGCAGCCAAGGGGGACTAGCTGGCTGGACAGATACGCAGTATTTT. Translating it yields CASSQGGLAGWTDTQYF.

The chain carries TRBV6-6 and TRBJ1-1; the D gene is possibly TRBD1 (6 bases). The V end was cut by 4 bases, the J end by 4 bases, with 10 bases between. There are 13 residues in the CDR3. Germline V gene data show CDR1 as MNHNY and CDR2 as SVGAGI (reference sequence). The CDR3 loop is CASSSGTFTEAFF. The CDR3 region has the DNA TGTGCCAGCAGTTCCGGGACATTCACTGAAGCTTTCTTT.

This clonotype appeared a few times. The CDR3 is CSARGRLAAAQTQYF. The DNA of the CDR3 is TGCAGTGCTAGAGGGAGACTAGCTGCAGCACAGACCCAGTACTTC. The chain carries TRBV20-1 and TRBJ2-5; 7 bases match TRBD2. The germline gives CDR1 DFQATT, CDR2 SNEGSKA (reference sequence). V gave up 1 base and J gave up 6 bases; unmatched junction bases: 11. CDR3 length: 15 amino acids.

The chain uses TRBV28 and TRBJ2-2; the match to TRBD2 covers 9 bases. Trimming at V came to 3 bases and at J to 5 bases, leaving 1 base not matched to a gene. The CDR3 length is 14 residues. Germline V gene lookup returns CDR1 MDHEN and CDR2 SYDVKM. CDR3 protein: CASSFLAGTGELFF. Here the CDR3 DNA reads TGTGCCAGCAGTTTCCTAGCGGGGACCGGGGAGCTGTTTTTT.

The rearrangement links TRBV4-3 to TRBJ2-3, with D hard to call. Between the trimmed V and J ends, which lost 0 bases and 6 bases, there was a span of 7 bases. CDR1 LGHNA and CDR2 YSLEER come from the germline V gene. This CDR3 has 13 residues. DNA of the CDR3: TGCGCCAGCAGCCAAGAATTGTGGGATACGCAGTATTTT. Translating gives CASSQELWDTQYF.

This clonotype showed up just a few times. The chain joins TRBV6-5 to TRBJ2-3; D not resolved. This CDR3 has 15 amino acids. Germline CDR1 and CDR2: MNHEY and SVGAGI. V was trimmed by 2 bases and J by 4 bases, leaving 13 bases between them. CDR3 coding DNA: TGTGCCAGCAGTTACGGTCCGGGTCGTGCAGATACGCAGTATTTT. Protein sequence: CASSYGPGRADTQYF.

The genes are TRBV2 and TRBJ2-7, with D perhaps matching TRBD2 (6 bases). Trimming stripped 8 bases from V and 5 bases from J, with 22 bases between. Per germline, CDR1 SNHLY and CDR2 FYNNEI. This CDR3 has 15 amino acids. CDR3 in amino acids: CASRRGGEGLHEQYF. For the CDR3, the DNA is TGTGCCAGCCGGAGGGGCGGAGAGGGTCTCCACGAGCAGTACTTC.

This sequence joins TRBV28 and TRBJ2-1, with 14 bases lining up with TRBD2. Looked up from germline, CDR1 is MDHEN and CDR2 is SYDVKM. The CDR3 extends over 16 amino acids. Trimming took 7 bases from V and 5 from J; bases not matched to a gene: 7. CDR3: CASNPRLAGGNNEQFF. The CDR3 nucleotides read TGTGCCAGCAATCCCCGACTAGCGGGAGGGAACAATGAGCAGTTCTTC.

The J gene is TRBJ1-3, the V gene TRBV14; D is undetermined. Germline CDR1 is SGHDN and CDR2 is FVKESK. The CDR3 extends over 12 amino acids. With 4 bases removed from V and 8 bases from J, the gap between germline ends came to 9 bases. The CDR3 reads CASSLRWDTIYF. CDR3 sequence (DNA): TGTGCCAGCAGCCTACGATGGGACACCATATATTTT. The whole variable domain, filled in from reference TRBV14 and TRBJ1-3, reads EAGVTQFPSHSVIEKGQTVTLRCDPISGHDNLYWYRRVMGKEIKFLLHFVKESKQDESGMPNNRFLAERTGGTYSTLKVQPAELEDSGVYFCASSLRWDTIYFGEGSWLTVV.

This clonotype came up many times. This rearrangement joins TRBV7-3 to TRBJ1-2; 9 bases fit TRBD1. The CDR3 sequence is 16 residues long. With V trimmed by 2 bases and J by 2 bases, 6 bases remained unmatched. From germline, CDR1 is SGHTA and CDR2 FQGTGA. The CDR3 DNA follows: TGTGCCAGCAGCTTAGGCGTCGGACAGGGGAACTATGGCTACACCTTC. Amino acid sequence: CASSLGVGQGNYGYTF.

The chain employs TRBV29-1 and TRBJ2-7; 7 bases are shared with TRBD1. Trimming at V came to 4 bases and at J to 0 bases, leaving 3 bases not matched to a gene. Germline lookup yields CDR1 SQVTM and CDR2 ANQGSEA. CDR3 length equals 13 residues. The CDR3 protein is CSVVNRGSYEQYF. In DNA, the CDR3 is TGCAGCGTTGTGAACAGGGGCTCCTACGAGCAGTACTTC.

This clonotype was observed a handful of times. CDR3 residues: CASTGTSDFYEQYF. The CDR3 nucleotides are TGTGCCAGTACCGGGACTAGCGATTTCTACGAGCAGTACTTC. The chain is built from TRBV6-4 and TRBJ2-7; 10 positions match TRBD2. J was trimmed by 3 bases and V by 9 bases; bases with no gene match: 8. This CDR3 contains 14 residues. The germline CDR1 and CDR2 sequences are MRHNA and SNTAGT.

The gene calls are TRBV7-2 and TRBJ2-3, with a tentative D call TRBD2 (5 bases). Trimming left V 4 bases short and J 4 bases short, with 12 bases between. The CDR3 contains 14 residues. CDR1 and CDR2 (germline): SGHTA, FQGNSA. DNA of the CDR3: TGTGCCAGCAGCTCCTGGTTTAGCGCAGATACGCAGTATTTT. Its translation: CASSSWFSADTQYF.

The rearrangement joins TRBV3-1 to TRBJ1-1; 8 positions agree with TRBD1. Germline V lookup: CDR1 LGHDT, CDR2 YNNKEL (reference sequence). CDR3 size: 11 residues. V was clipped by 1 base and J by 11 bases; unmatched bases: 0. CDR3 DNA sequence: TGTGCCAGCAGCCAAGGGACAGGGGCTTTCTTT. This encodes CASSQGTGAFF.

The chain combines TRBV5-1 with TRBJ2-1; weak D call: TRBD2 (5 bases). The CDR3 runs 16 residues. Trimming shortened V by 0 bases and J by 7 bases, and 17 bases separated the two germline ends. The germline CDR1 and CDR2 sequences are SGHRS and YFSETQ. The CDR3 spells CASSLGTGSLSNEQFF. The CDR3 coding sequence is TGCGCCAGCAGCTTGGGTACGGGGAGCTTGTCGAATGAGCAGTTCTTC.

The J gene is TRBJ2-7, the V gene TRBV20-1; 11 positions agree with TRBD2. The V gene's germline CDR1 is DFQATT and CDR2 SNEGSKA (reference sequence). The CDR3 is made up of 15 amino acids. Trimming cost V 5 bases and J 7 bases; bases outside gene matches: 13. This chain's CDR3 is CSALDRLAGRWEQYF. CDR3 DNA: TGCAGTGCTCTTGATCGACTAGCGGGAAGGTGGGAGCAGTACTTC.

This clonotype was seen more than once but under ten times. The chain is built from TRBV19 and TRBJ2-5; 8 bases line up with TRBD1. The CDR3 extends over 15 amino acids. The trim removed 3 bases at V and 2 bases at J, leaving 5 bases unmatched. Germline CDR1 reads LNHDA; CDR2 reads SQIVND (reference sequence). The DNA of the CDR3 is TGTGCCAGTAGTATGGGCAGGGGGCCGCAAGAGACCCAGTACTTC. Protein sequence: CASSMGRGPQETQYF.

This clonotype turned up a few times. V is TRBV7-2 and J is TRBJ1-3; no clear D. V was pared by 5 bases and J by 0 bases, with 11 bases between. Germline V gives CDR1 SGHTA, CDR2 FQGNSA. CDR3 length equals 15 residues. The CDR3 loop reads CASSPPPLSGNTIYF. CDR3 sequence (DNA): TGTGCCAGCAGCCCCCCACCCCTCTCTGGAAACACCATATATTTT.

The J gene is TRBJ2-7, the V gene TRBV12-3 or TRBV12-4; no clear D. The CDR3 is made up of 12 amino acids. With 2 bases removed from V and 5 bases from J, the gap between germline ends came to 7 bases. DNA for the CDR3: TGTGCCAGCAGTTTAACCTTCCACGAGCAGTACTTC. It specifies CASSLTFHEQYF.

The CDR3 coding sequence is TGTGCCAGCTCACCACGTAGGACTAGCGTCGCCTACAATGAGCAGTTCTTC. It translates to CASSPRRTSVAYNEQFF. The chain links TRBV18 to TRBJ2-1; 9 nucleotides align to TRBD2. The CDR3 runs to 17 residues. The germline V gene encodes CDR1 KGHSH and CDR2 LQKENI. Trimming removed 1 base from V and 2 bases from J; junction bases left unmatched: 6.

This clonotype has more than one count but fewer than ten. CDR3 sequence (DNA): TGCAGTGCTAGCAGGACTAGCGGGCGATACAATGAGCAGTTCTTC. Translated, it gives CSASRTSGRYNEQFF. The rearrangement uses TRBV20-1 and TRBJ2-1, with 11 positions matching TRBD2. The junction had 5 bases not matched to a gene; V was cut back by 3 bases and J by 4 bases. Germline CDR1 and CDR2: DFQATT and SNEGSKA (reference sequence). The CDR3 extends over 15 amino acids.

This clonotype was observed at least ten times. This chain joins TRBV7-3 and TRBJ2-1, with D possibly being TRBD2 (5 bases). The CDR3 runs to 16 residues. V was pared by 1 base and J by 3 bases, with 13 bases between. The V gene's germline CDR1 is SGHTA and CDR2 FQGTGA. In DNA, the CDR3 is TGTGCCAGCAGCTTAAAGTGGCGGGCTCGCTACAATGAGCAGTTCTTC. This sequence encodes CASSLKWRARYNEQFF.

CDR3 amino acids: CASRPLAPYNEQFF. DNA of the CDR3: TGTGCCAGCAGGCCACTAGCCCCCTACAATGAGCAGTTCTTC. The chain is built from TRBV6-2 or TRBV6-3 and TRBJ2-1, with D possibly being TRBD2 (6 bases). Deletions cut 6 bases from V and 2 bases from J, with 11 bases between. Germline CDR1 and CDR2: MNHEY and SVGEGT. The CDR3 is made up of 14 amino acids.

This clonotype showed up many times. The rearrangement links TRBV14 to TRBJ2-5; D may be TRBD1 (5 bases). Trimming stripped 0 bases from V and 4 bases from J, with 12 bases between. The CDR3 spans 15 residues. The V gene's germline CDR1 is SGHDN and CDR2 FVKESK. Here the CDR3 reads CASSQDWGSGETQYF. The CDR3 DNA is TGTGCCAGCAGCCAAGATTGGGGCTCGGGAGAGACCCAGTACTTC.

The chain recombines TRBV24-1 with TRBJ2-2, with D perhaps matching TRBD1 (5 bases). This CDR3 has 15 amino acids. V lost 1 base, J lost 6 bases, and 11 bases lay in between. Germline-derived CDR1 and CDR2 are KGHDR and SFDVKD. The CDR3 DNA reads TGTGCCACCAGTGATTTTAGGTCAGGGCCCGGGGAGCTGTTTTTT. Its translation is CATSDFRSGPGELFF.